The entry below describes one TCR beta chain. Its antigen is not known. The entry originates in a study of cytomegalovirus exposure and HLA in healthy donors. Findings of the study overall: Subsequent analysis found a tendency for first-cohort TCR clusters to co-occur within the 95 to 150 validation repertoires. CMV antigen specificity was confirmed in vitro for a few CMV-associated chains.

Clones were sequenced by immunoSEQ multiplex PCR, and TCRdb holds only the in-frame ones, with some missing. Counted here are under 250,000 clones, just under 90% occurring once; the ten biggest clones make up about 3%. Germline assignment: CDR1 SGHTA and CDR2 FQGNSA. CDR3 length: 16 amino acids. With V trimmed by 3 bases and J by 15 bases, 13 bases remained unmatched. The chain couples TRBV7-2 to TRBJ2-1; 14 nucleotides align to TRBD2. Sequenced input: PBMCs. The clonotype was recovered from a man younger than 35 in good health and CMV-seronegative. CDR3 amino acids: CASSFGPPGLAGDMFF. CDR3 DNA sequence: TGTGCCAGCAGCTTCGGACCTCCGGGACTAGCGGGGGACATGTTCTTC.